These 10 T cell receptor beta chains were sequenced from one sample in a study of blood T cell repertoires in COVID-19. Produced via immunoSEQ multiplex PCR; TCRdb's table is partial and in-frame only. Of some 110,000 clones listed, roughly 88% are singletons. The specimen sequenced was peripheral blood. The receptors were sampled from a woman in her 70s with acute or convalescent COVID-19.

The rearrangement joins TRBV19 to TRBJ2-1; perhaps TRBD1 as D (6 bases). The ends were cut back, 7 bases at V and 3 bases at J, with 13 bases in the middle. The CDR3 length is 14 residues. Germline assignment: CDR1 LNHDA and CDR2 SQIVND (reference sequence). The CDR3 loop reads CASTERGIYNEQFF. CDR3 sequence (DNA): TGTGCCAGTACCGAAAGGGGGATCTACAATGAGCAGTTCTTC.

The V call is TRBV15, the J call TRBJ1-5; D gene unclear. This CDR3 has 13 residues. The V end lost 5 bases, the J end lost 9 bases, and 14 bases lay between the germline ends. CDR1 and CDR2 (germline): LNHNV, YYDKDF (reference sequence). For the CDR3, the DNA is TGTGCCACCAGCCTAGACCTCTCCCGGCCCCAGCATTTT. Residues: CATSLDLSRPQHF.

V gene TRBV7-7 combines with J gene TRBJ2-5, with 13 bases lining up with TRBD2. After removal of 1 base from V and 3 bases from J, the junction contained 2 bases not matched to a gene. The V gene's germline CDR1 is SSHAT and CDR2 FNYEAQ (reference sequence). This CDR3 has 16 residues. CDR3 sequence: CASSLGLAGGKETQYF. CDR3 nucleotide sequence: TGTGCCAGCAGCTTAGGACTAGCGGGAGGTAAAGAGACCCAGTACTTC.

In its sample, this clone was seen a few times. The chain couples TRBV7-2 to TRBJ2-7; TRBD2 matches 13 bases. CDR1 and CDR2 from the germline V gene are SGHTA and FQGNSA. The V gene end was trimmed by 2 bases and the J gene end by 7 bases; junction bases not matched to a gene: 8. This CDR3 has 16 residues. The CDR3 DNA reads TGTGCCAGCAGCTTATTTGGACTAGCGGGAGTTGGTGAGCAGTACTTC. Protein: CASSLFGLAGVGEQYF.

This chain links TRBV28 with TRBJ2-6, with D tentatively TRBD1 (6 bases). The ends were cut back, 2 bases at V and 2 bases at J, with 7 bases in the middle. The CDR3 totals 15 residues. Germline V CDR1 and CDR2: MDHEN, SYDVKM. The CDR3 loop is CASSLHRAGANVLTF. The DNA for the CDR3 is TGTGCCAGCAGTTTACACAGGGCTGGGGCCAACGTCCTGACTTTC.

J is TRBJ2-5 and V is TRBV5-8; 9 bases fit TRBD1. CDR1 SGHTS and CDR2 YDEGEE come from the germline V gene. This CDR3 has 14 amino acids. V trimming: 3 bases; J trimming: 3 bases; junction bases outside the gene matches: 3. The CDR3 nucleotides read TGTGCCAGCAGCTGGGGACAGGGTGAAGAGACCCAGTACTTC. This sequence encodes CASSWGQGEETQYF.

The V gene is TRBV6-1, the J gene TRBJ1-2; 7 bases agree with TRBD1. Germline V gene lookup returns CDR1 MNHNS and CDR2 SASEGT. V was pared by 3 bases and J by 8 bases, with 12 bases of the junction left unmatched. This CDR3 region has 15 residues. The CDR3 region is CASSETGFGVYGYTF. The CDR3 DNA follows: TGTGCCAGCAGTGAGACAGGGTTCGGGGTATACGGCTACACCTTC.

This chain links TRBV20-1 with TRBJ2-1, with 11 bases that match TRBD2. V dropped 3 bases and J dropped 5; count of bases not matched to a gene: 9. This CDR3 region has 16 residues. Germline V CDR1 and CDR2: DFQATT, SNEGSKA (reference sequence). The CDR3 bases are TGCAGTGCTAGTTTCCAACTAGCGGGAGTTCACAATGAGCAGTTCTTC. This encodes CSASFQLAGVHNEQFF.

The rearrangement joins TRBV6-6 to TRBJ2-5; 9 bases agree with TRBD2. V shed 1 base, J shed 5 bases, and the junction held 5 bases outside the gene matches. The CDR3 is 15 amino acids. Germline V gene data show CDR1 as MNHNY and CDR2 as SVGAGI (reference sequence). The CDR3 bases are TGTGCCAGCAGTTACTTGCGGGGGGGCGCTGAGACCCAGTACTTC. It yields the protein CASSYLRGGAETQYF.

The chain links TRBV3-1 (or the pseudogene TRBV3-2) to TRBJ2-1; 12 bases agree with TRBD2. The CDR3 runs 15 residues. V was clipped by 1 base and J by 5 bases; unmatched bases: 0. CDR1 is LGHDT and CDR2 is YNNKEL in the germline V gene (reference sequence). CDR3 coding DNA: TGTGCCAGCAGCCAAGGGACTAGCGGGAACAATGAGCAGTTCTTC. It is translated as CASSQGTSGNNEQFF.